This is a list of T cell receptor beta chains from one sample in a study of vaccination and CD4 T cells after COVID-19. In TCRdb, the PCR reads were re-called with MiXCR into one record per CDR3 protein. Of roughly 15,000 distinct CDR3 sequences listed, around 56% were seen once; the top ten hold 9.5% to 12%. Antigens for these TCRs are unknown. Sequenced input: CD4+ T cells from blood, cultured in vitro. Source of these receptors: a human donor who had recovered from COVID-19. Both conserved end residues are part of each CDR3. The order of the fields is V gene, clone size, J gene, D gene, CDR3 DNA, CDR3 protein. A D gene is named only where the DNA matches it firmly. Some rows have no size entry. The others give once, few or many, or a class for an expanded clone.

>TRBV28|few|TRBJ1-5|TRBD1
TGTGCCAGCAGTGGACAAAGGGGGCGAGGGCCCCAGCATTTT
CASSGQRGRGPQHF
>TRBV5-3|once|TRBJ1-1|TRBD1
TGTGCCAGCAGGTTAGGGACAGGAGGAGGGACGGGAACTGAAGCTTTCTTT
CASRLGTGGGTGTEAFF
>TRBV7-8|.|TRBJ2-7|.
TGTACCAGCAGCCCGATTCGAGGTGGCTACGAGCAGTACTTC
CTSSPIRGGYEQYF
>TRBV5-4|.|TRBJ2-5|.
TGTGCCAGCAGCGCCTTGACCGAGGGCCAAGAGACCCAGTACTTC
CASSALTEGQETQYF
>TRBV7-2|.|TRBJ1-1|.
TGTGCCAGCAGCTCCCTGGTTGAAGCTTTCTTT
CASSSLVEAFF
>TRBV7-6|.|TRBJ2-5|.
TGTGCCAGCAGCTTTGAGAGCGGTTCCCAAGAGACCCAGTACTTC
CASSFESGSQETQYF
>TRBV20-1|.|TRBJ2-2|TRBD1
TGCAGTGTTCTACCGAGGGGGCTAGAGACCGGGGAGCTGTTTTTT
CSVLPRGLETGELFF
>TRBV20-1|few|TRBJ2-5|TRBD2
TGCAGTGCTGGGACTAGACAAGAGACCCAGTACTTC
CSAGTRQETQYF
>TRBV20-1|.|TRBJ1-1|.
TGCAGTGCTGTAGACGGGGTGAACACTGAAGCTTTCTTT
CSAVDGVNTEAFF
>TRBV2|.|TRBJ1-6|.
TGTGCCAGCAGTGAAGCAGGACGGGCTTCACCCCTCCACTTT
CASSEAGRASPLHF
>TRBV19|.|TRBJ1-3|.
TGTGCCAGTAGTATACCCTGGACGGGGAACACCATATATTTT
CASSIPWTGNTIYF
>TRBV7-3|.|TRBJ2-2|.
TGTGCCAGCAGCCTAGGGACTGCGACCGGGGAGCTGTTTTTT
CASSLGTATGELFF
>TRBV7-9|.|TRBJ2-1|.
TGTGCCAGCAGCTTAGTCTGGAGCTCCTACAATGAGCAGTTCTTC
CASSLVWSSYNEQFF
>TRBV6-1|.|TRBJ1-2|.
TGTGCCATCAGCGCCCAGAAGACGAATTCTGACTATGGCTACACCTTC
CAISAQKTNSDYGYTF
>TRBV19|.|TRBJ2-5|.
TGTGCCAGTAGTATTAGGGGGGGGTTGATGGAGACCCAGTACTTC
CASSIRGGLMETQYF
>TRBV20-1|.|TRBJ2-1|.
TGCAGTGCTAGTAGCTCCTACAATGAGCAGTTCTTC
CSASSSYNEQFF
>TRBV20-1|.|TRBJ1-1|TRBD1
TGCAGTGCCCCACCGGGACAGGGAGGCGGGAACACTGAAGCTTTCTTT
CSAPPGQGGGNTEAFF
>TRBV25-1|medium-sized|TRBJ1-5|.
TGTGCCAGCAGTTGGGGGAATCAGCCCCAGCATTTT
CASSWGNQPQHF
>TRBV2|.|TRBJ2-2|.
TGTGCCAGCACGGGGACTGCGAACACCGGGGAGCTGTTTTTT
CASTGTANTGELFF
>TRBV5-1|.|TRBJ1-1|.
TGCGCCAGCAGCAGATCAGGGGAGAACACTGAAGCTTTCTTT
CASSRSGENTEAFF
>TRBV7-2|few|TRBJ1-4|TRBD1
TGTGCCAGCAGCTTAGAGGGACAGCCTAATGAAAAACTGTTTTTT
CASSLEGQPNEKLFF
>TRBV6-1|once|TRBJ2-7|TRBD1
TGTGCCAGCAGGTCAGAGGACAGGTTCTCCTACGAGCAGTACTTC
CASRSEDRFSYEQYF
>TRBV9|.|TRBJ1-2|.
TGTGCCAGCAGCCCCAGGGTATACTATGGCTACACCTTC
CASSPRVYYGYTF
>TRBV15|.|TRBJ2-3|TRBD2
TGTGCCACCAGCAGAAATAGCGGGAGTGCAGATACGCAGTATTTT
CATSRNSGSADTQYF
>TRBV27|few|TRBJ2-5|TRBD1
TGTGCCAGCAGTTTAGGTTCTCTCGGGACAGGGACCGAGACCCAGTACTTC
CASSLGSLGTGTETQYF
>TRBV15|.|TRBJ2-2|.
TGTGCCACCAGCAGAGATCTGTCAGGGAACACCGGGGAGCTGTTTTTT
CATSRDLSGNTGELFF
>TRBV7-2|.|TRBJ1-1|.
TGTGCCAGCAGCACCCAGGGGTCTGAAGCTTTCTTT
CASSTQGSEAFF
>TRBV2|.|TRBJ1-6|TRBD1
TGTGCCAGCAGTGGACAGGGGGGTTCACCCCTCCACTTT
CASSGQGGSPLHF
>TRBV6-1|.|TRBJ1-4|.
TGTGCCAGCAGTGCCCAGGGTGCAACTAATGAAAAACTGTTTTTT
CASSAQGATNEKLFF
>TRBV20-1|few|TRBJ2-2|TRBD2
TGCAGTGCTCCCGGGAGGGCGAACACCGGGGAGCTGTTTTTT
CSAPGRANTGELFF
>TRBV29-1|.|TRBJ1-1|.
TGCAGCGTGGAAGCCACAGAAGTTTACTTT
CSVEATEVYF
>TRBV7-8|.|TRBJ2-7|.
TGTGCCAGCAGCTTTATGAGGGAGGCCGCCTACGAGCAGTACTTC
CASSFMREAAYEQYF
>TRBV6-4|.|TRBJ2-7|.
TGTGCCAGCAGTGTCCGCGGGACTGCCTACGAGCAGTACTTC
CASSVRGTAYEQYF
>TRBV28|.|TRBJ1-2|TRBD1
TGTGCCAGCAGTCCTACCGGGACAGGGGTCTATGGCTACACCTTC
CASSPTGTGVYGYTF
>TRBV19|once|TRBJ1-1|.
TGTGCCAGTAGTATGGGACTTGGGAACACTGAAGCTTTCTTT
CASSMGLGNTEAFF
>TRBV6-2/TRBV6-3|.|TRBJ2-7|TRBD2
TGTGCCAGCAGTTACCGTCCGGGACTACCTTACGAGCAGTACTTC
CASSYRPGLPYEQYF